These 16 T cell receptor beta chains came from one sample sequenced in a study of neurological immune-mediated disorders. TCRdb re-called the 5' RACE reads through MiXCR, storing one row per CDR3 protein. This sample has roughly 32,000 distinct CDR3 sequences, with roughly 15% found just once. The specimen was PBMCs. The receptors here all came from a man between 65 and 79 years old in good health.

This clonotype was recorded a few times. V is TRBV12-3 or TRBV12-4 and J is TRBJ2-2; 11 positions agree with TRBD1. With V trimmed by 3 bases and J by 7 bases, 4 bases remained unmatched. There are 15 residues in the CDR3. CDR3 DNA: TGTGCCAGCAGTTTCGGGACAGGGGGAGTCGGGGAGCTGTTTTTT. It codes for CASSFGTGGVGELFF.

This clonotype showed up many times. The rearrangement joins TRBV7-2 to TRBJ2-3; D is ambiguous. Trimming left V 0 bases short and J 10 bases short, with 14 bases between. Germline CDR1 and CDR2: SGHTA and FQGNSA. The CDR3 is made up of 14 amino acids. The CDR3 here is CASSLASLPAAQYF. The CDR3 nucleotides read TGTGCCAGCAGCTTAGCCTCACTACCGGCGGCGCAGTATTTT.

The sample holds many counts of this clonotype. The chain couples TRBV24-1 to TRBJ1-1; TRBD1 is a possible D gene (5 bases). The V gene's germline CDR1 is KGHDR and CDR2 SFDVKD. V lost 2 bases and J lost 1, with 10 bases in between. The CDR3 consists of 15 residues. CDR3 sequence: CATSDSGRGNTEAFF. For the CDR3, the DNA is TGTGCCACCAGTGATTCAGGGAGAGGGAACACTGAAGCTTTCTTT.

This clonotype was picked up many times. The chain couples TRBV4-3 to TRBJ2-5; 7 bases match TRBD1. Germline loops: CDR1 LGHNA, CDR2 YSLEER. V lost 2 bases, J lost 1 base, and 4 bases stayed unmatched. The CDR3 sequence is 15 residues long. This CDR3 reads CASSQWDRPQETQYF. CDR3 DNA sequence: TGCGCCAGCAGCCAATGGGACAGACCCCAAGAGACCCAGTACTTC.

This clonotype was picked up many times. The rearrangement joins TRBV5-1 to TRBJ2-3; the match to TRBD1 covers 7 bases. This CDR3 spans 12 amino acids. Germline loops: CDR1 SGHRS, CDR2 YFSETQ. Trimming cost V 5 bases and J 3 bases; bases outside gene matches: 0. The CDR3 coding sequence is TGCGCCAGCAGACAGGGGACAGATACGCAGTATTTT. This gives the protein CASRQGTDTQYF.

This clonotype has a count of ten or more. The CDR3 DNA sequence: TGTGCCGCCCGGGACAAGCCGACAGATACGCAGTATTTT. Its protein product is CAARDKPTDTQYF. This chain connects TRBV19 to TRBJ2-3, with D perhaps TRBD1 (6 bases). The length of the CDR3 is 13 residues. The ends were cut back, 11 bases at V and 3 bases at J, with 15 bases in the middle. Germline-derived CDR1 and CDR2 are LNHDA and SQIVND (reference sequence). The full variable domain, its missing parts supplied by reference TRBV19 and TRBJ2-3, is DGGITQSPKYLFRKEGQNVTLSCEQNLNHDAMYWYRQDPGQGLRLIYYSQIVNDFQKGDIAEGYSVSREKKESFPLTVTSAQKNPTAFYLCAARDKPTDTQYFGPGTRLTVL.

This chain links TRBV20-1 with TRBJ2-5, with D perhaps matching TRBD2 (6 bases). From germline, CDR1 is DFQATT and CDR2 SNEGSKA (reference sequence). Trimming took off 5 bases at V and 3 bases at J, with 13 bases between the two ends. The CDR3 is made up of 13 amino acids. The CDR3 nucleotides are TGCAGTGCTCGACCCGGGACTGAAGAGACCCAGTACTTC. Translated: CSARPGTEETQYF.

A few counts support this clonotype. The rearrangement joins TRBV12-3 or TRBV12-4 to TRBJ2-7; D unresolved. V lost 3 bases to trimming and J lost 3 bases, with 12 bases between them. The CDR3 sequence is 14 residues long. The CDR3, as DNA: TGTGCCAGCAGTTTCGCGCAGGTAGACTACGAGCAGTACTTC. Protein: CASSFAQVDYEQYF.

Many counts were recorded for this clonotype. The chain couples TRBV28 to TRBJ1-2; TRBD1 might be the D (6 bases). The CDR3 sequence is 14 residues long. Deletions cut 5 bases from V and 8 bases from J, with 18 bases between. The germline V gene encodes CDR1 MDHEN and CDR2 SYDVKM. The CDR3 DNA reads TGTGCCAGCAGTCTCAACGAACAGGGAGGCGGCTACACCTTC. Translation gives CASSLNEQGGGYTF.

Ten or more counts support this clonotype. This chain uses TRBV12-3 or TRBV12-4 with TRBJ1-5, with D unclear. This CDR3 spans 16 amino acids. Trimming left V 6 bases short and J 2 bases short, with 17 bases between. The CDR3 loop is CASSPPRARGNQPQHF. The CDR3, as DNA: TGTGCCAGCAGCCCTCCACGGGCAAGGGGCAATCAGCCCCAGCATTTT.

The rearrangement links TRBV5-1 to TRBJ2-1, with D uncertain. Looked up from germline, CDR1 is SGHRS and CDR2 is YFSETQ. This CDR3 is 15 amino acids long. Trimming stripped 1 base from V and 5 bases from J, with 13 bases between. CDR3 nucleotide sequence: TGCGCCAGCAGCTTGTCCGGACGGCGAGACAATGAGCAGTTCTTC. It is translated as CASSLSGRRDNEQFF. The complete variable domain, with remaining parts taken from reference TRBV5-1 and TRBJ2-1, reads KAGVTQTPRYLIKTRGQQVTLSCSPISGHRSVSWYQQTPGQGLQFLFEYFSETQRNKGNFPGRFSGRQFSNSRSEMNVSTLELGDSALYLCASSLSGRRDNEQFFGPGTRLTVL.

There are many counts of this clonotype. This chain links TRBV12-3 or TRBV12-4 with TRBJ2-2; 8 bases match TRBD2. V shed 6 bases, J shed 2 bases, and the junction held 8 bases outside the gene matches. This CDR3 contains 16 residues. Here the CDR3 DNA reads TGTGCCAGCAGCATACAAGCGGGGGCCAACACCGGGGAGCTGTTTTTT. This translates into CASSIQAGANTGELFF.

A remark on this clonotype: A much larger clone differs by one base, so this may be a read error. This sequence joins TRBV5-1 and TRBJ2-2; TRBD1 matches 7 bases. Trimming removed 9 bases from V and 1 base from J; junction bases left unmatched: 9. CDR1 SGHRS and CDR2 YFSETQ come from the germline V gene. The CDR3 has 15 amino acids. The CDR3, as DNA: TGCGCCAACAAGACAGGGACGGTGAACACCGGGGAGCTGTTTTTT. Translating gives CANKTGTVNTGELFF.

Ten or more counts support this clonotype. The J gene is TRBJ1-1, the V gene TRBV7-9, with D uncertain. The V end lost 7 bases, the J end lost 6 bases, and 9 bases lay between the germline ends. This CDR3 has 11 residues. The germline V gene has CDR1 SEHNR and CDR2 FQNEAQ (reference sequence). The DNA of the CDR3 is TGTGCCAGCACCGACGGGGCTGAAGCTTTCTTT. Its protein is CASTDGAEAFF.

This clonotype was counted at least ten times. The chain uses TRBV6-2 or TRBV6-3 and TRBJ1-1, with D uncertain. V lost 5 bases and J lost 2, with 15 bases in between. Germline CDR1 is MNHEY and CDR2 is SVGEGT. The CDR3 contains 15 residues. Written as DNA, the CDR3 is TGTGCCAGCAGTCCACTTGCCCGGGGTAACACTGAAGCTTTCTTT. This gives the protein CASSPLARGNTEAFF.

This clonotype was seen only a few times. The chain is built from TRBV18 and TRBJ1-1; D might be TRBD1 (5 bases). The V gene lost 3 bases and the J gene lost 11 bases, with 10 bases spanning the gap. This CDR3 comprises 11 residues. CDR1 is KGHSH and CDR2 is LQKENI in the germline V gene. The CDR3 region is CASSPGGDAFF. DNA of the CDR3: TGTGCCAGCTCACCTGGGGGTGATGCTTTCTTT.